The clone carrying this T cell receptor (beta chain) was detected only a few times. The target antigen is unknown. This specimen comes from a study of CD8 T cells in ankylosing spondylitis. TCRdb reprocessed the 5' RACE reads via MiXCR and lists one record per CDR3 protein. The sample shows some 330,000 distinct CDR3 sequences, around 7.6% of them seen only once. V shed 5 bases, J shed 5 bases, and the junction held 11 bases outside the gene matches. The CDR3 consists of 14 residues. CDR1 and CDR2 from the germline V gene are DFQATT and SNEGSKA (reference sequence). Study-wide results and caveats: Significant enrichment of disease-linked clones was reportedly seen in matched ankylosing spondylitis synovial fluid. Several highly homologous variants made up a TCR beta motif, and this motif appeared characteristic of ankylosing spondylitis blood. In peripheral blood, disease-linked CD8+ clones occurred at relatively low frequencies.

The sequence came from a male donor with ankylosing spondylitis. Sequenced material: blood, either unsorted or a sorted T cell fraction (not recorded which). V is TRBV20-1 and J is TRBJ1-2, with 7 bases aligning to TRBD1. The CDR3 is CSALTRDREYGYTF. CDR3 in DNA: TGCAGTGCTCTCACTCGGGACAGAGAATATGGCTACACCTTC.